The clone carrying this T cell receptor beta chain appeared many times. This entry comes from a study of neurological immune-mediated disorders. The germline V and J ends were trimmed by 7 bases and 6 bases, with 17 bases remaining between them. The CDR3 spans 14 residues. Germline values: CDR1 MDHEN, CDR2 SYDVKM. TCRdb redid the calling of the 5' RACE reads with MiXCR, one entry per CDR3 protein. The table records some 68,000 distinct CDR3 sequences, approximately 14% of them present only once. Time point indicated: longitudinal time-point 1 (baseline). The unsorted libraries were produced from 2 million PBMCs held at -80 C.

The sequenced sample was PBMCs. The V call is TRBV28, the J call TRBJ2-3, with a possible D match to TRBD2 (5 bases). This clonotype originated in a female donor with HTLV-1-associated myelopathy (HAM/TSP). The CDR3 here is CASTVGEQTDTQYF. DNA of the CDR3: TGTGCCAGCACCGTCGGGGAGCAAACCGATACGCAGTATTTT.